The rows below give T cell receptor beta chains drawn from one sample of a study of CD8+ T cells in alopecia areata. Profiled with immunoSEQ multiplex PCR; TCRdb holds only in-frame clones, not every one. The sample yields 35,000 to 50,000 clones, 80% to 95% seen once. Here the sequenced sample was CD8+ T cells sorted from blood, taken at week 24, from a patient treated with tofacitinib. The receptors stem from a human donor with alopecia areata. CDR3s include the opening cysteine and the closing phenylalanine or tryptophan. The order of the fields is CDR3 protein, CDR3 DNA, V gene, CDR3 length, D gene, J gene, clone size. A D gene is named only where the DNA matches it firmly. For some rows the clone size is stated as once, few or many, or as a class when expanded; others skip it.

CDR3 protein: CASSPDHTYEQYF; CDR3 DNA: TGTGCCAGCAGTCCAGACCATACCTACGAGCAGTACTTC; V gene: TRBV27; CDR3 length: 13; D gene: NA; J gene: TRBJ2-7; clone size: NA
CDR3 protein: CASSYAGQGYEQYF; CDR3 DNA: TGTGCCAGCAGTTACGCCGGACAGGGCTACGAGCAGTACTTC; V gene: TRBV6-5; CDR3 length: 14; D gene: TRBD1; J gene: TRBJ2-7; clone size: NA
CDR3 protein: CATQGRPLSTGELFF; CDR3 DNA: TGTGCCACCCAAGGTCGGCCCTTGAGCACCGGGGAGCTGTTTTTT; V gene: TRBV27; CDR3 length: 15; D gene: NA; J gene: TRBJ2-2; clone size: NA
CDR3 protein: CASSEVLGTGGRDEQYF; CDR3 DNA: TGTGCCAGCAGTGAAGTTTTAGGGACAGGGGGCCGAGACGAGCAGTACTTC; V gene: TRBV6-1; CDR3 length: 17; D gene: TRBD1; J gene: TRBJ2-7; clone size: once
CDR3 protein: CASSLEGVAGVSTQYF; CDR3 DNA: TGTGCCAGCAGCTTAGAAGGGGTAGCGGGGGTATCTACGCAGTATTTT; V gene: TRBV11-1; CDR3 length: 16; D gene: TRBD2; J gene: TRBJ2-3; clone size: NA
CDR3 protein: CASSHPSGEGANVLTF; CDR3 DNA: TGTGCCAGCAGCCACCCATCCGGGGAAGGGGCCAACGTCCTGACTTTC; V gene: TRBV7-9; CDR3 length: 16; D gene: NA; J gene: TRBJ2-6; clone size: NA
CDR3 protein: CAWSTPGGQDADTQYF; CDR3 DNA: TGTGCCTGGAGTACCCCGGGGGGGCAGGACGCAGATACGCAGTATTTT; V gene: TRBV30; CDR3 length: 16; D gene: TRBD2; J gene: TRBJ2-3; clone size: NA
CDR3 protein: CASSPGTSGGAAYNEQFF; CDR3 DNA: TGTGCCAGCAGCCCAGGGACTAGCGGGGGGGCCGCCTACAATGAGCAGTTCTTC; V gene: TRBV13; CDR3 length: 18; D gene: TRBD2; J gene: TRBJ2-1; clone size: NA
CDR3 protein: CASSYRTGSNQPQHF; CDR3 DNA: TGCGCCAGCAGCTACAGGACAGGTAGCAATCAGCCCCAGCATTTT; V gene: TRBV4-1; CDR3 length: 15; D gene: TRBD1; J gene: TRBJ1-5; clone size: NA
CDR3 protein: CASRPWGYNEQFF; CDR3 DNA: TGTGCCAGCAGACCTTGGGGCTACAATGAGCAGTTCTTC; V gene: TRBV7-2; CDR3 length: 13; D gene: NA; J gene: TRBJ2-1; clone size: NA
CDR3 protein: CASSVGGTDTQYF; CDR3 DNA: TGTGCCAGCAGTGTAGGGGGCACAGATACGCAGTATTTT; V gene: TRBV6-4; CDR3 length: 13; D gene: NA; J gene: TRBJ2-3; clone size: once
CDR3 protein: CASSRQGALNTGELFF; CDR3 DNA: TGTGCCAGCAGCAGACAGGGGGCTTTAAACACCGGGGAGCTGTTTTTT; V gene: TRBV7-9; CDR3 length: 16; D gene: TRBD1; J gene: TRBJ2-2; clone size: NA
CDR3 protein: CASSPFRGLTYEQYF; CDR3 DNA: TGTGCCAGCAGTCCCTTCAGAGGTCTCACCTACGAGCAGTACTTC; V gene: TRBV28; CDR3 length: 15; D gene: NA; J gene: TRBJ2-7; clone size: few
CDR3 protein: CATSRSSYRTDTQYF; CDR3 DNA: TGTGCCACAAGTAGGAGTTCCTATCGCACAGATACGCAGTATTTT; V gene: TRBV27; CDR3 length: 15; D gene: NA; J gene: TRBJ2-3; clone size: NA
CDR3 protein: CALGPDSYEQYF; CDR3 DNA: TGTGCCTTGGGACCGGACTCCTACGAGCAGTACTTC; V gene: TRBV30; CDR3 length: 12; D gene: NA; J gene: TRBJ2-7; clone size: NA
CDR3 protein: CASSQGLYFTQYF; CDR3 DNA: TGTGCCAGCAGTCAGGGCCTCTATTTTACGCAGTATTTT; V gene: TRBV6-6; CDR3 length: 13; D gene: NA; J gene: TRBJ2-3; clone size: few
CDR3 protein: CASSHFGGGQRNEQFF; CDR3 DNA: TGTGCCAGCAGTCACTTCGGGGGGGGTCAACGCAATGAGCAGTTCTTC; V gene: TRBV28; CDR3 length: 16; D gene: TRBD2; J gene: TRBJ2-1; clone size: NA
CDR3 protein: CASCWSSPNTGELFF; CDR3 DNA: TGTGCCAGCTGCTGGAGTAGTCCGAACACCGGGGAGCTGTTTTTT; V gene: TRBV28; CDR3 length: 15; D gene: NA; J gene: TRBJ2-2; clone size: NA
CDR3 protein: CASSLAGPLNEQYF; CDR3 DNA: TGTGCCAGCAGTCTAGCGGGTCCCTTAAACGAGCAGTACTTC; V gene: TRBV27; CDR3 length: 14; D gene: TRBD2; J gene: TRBJ2-7; clone size: few
CDR3 protein: CASATGGYEQYF; CDR3 DNA: TGTGCCAGCGCCACCGGCGGCTACGAGCAGTACTTC; V gene: TRBV7-9; CDR3 length: 12; D gene: NA; J gene: TRBJ2-7; clone size: NA
CDR3 protein: CASSPRTGLSYEQYF; CDR3 DNA: TGTGCCAGCAGCCCGCGGACAGGATTATCCTACGAGCAGTACTTC; V gene: TRBV7-9; CDR3 length: 15; D gene: TRBD1; J gene: TRBJ2-7; clone size: NA
CDR3 protein: CASSFQYEQYF; CDR3 DNA: TGTGCCAGCAGCTTTCAATACGAGCAGTACTTC; V gene: TRBV7-9; CDR3 length: 11; D gene: NA; J gene: TRBJ2-7; clone size: NA
CDR3 protein: CASSLSGESYNEQFF; CDR3 DNA: TGTGCCAGCAGCTTAAGTGGCGAGTCATACAATGAGCAGTTCTTC; V gene: TRBV7-9; CDR3 length: 15; D gene: NA; J gene: TRBJ2-1; clone size: NA
CDR3 protein: CASSLAQTAKNIQYF; CDR3 DNA: TGTGCCAGCAGCTTAGCCCAGACAGCCAAAAACATTCAGTACTTC; V gene: TRBV7-8; CDR3 length: 15; D gene: NA; J gene: TRBJ2-4; clone size: NA
CDR3 protein: CASSSTGMGNQPQHF; CDR3 DNA: TGTGCCAGTAGTAGTACAGGGATGGGCAATCAGCCCCAGCATTTT; V gene: TRBV19; CDR3 length: 15; D gene: NA; J gene: TRBJ1-5; clone size: NA
CDR3 protein: CASSPAGQGAPYEQYF; CDR3 DNA: TGTGCCAGCAGCCCTGCAGGACAGGGGGCCCCCTACGAGCAGTACTTC; V gene: TRBV7-9; CDR3 length: 16; D gene: TRBD1; J gene: TRBJ2-7; clone size: NA
CDR3 protein: CASSEDRDRGGNEQYF; CDR3 DNA: TGTGCCAGCAGTGAAGATCGGGACAGGGGAGGGAACGAGCAGTACTTC; V gene: TRBV25-1; CDR3 length: 16; D gene: TRBD1; J gene: TRBJ2-7; clone size: NA
CDR3 protein: CAISDPSVRGDTYEQYF; CDR3 DNA: TGTGCCATCAGTGATCCCTCCGTCAGGGGGGACACCTACGAGCAGTACTTC; V gene: TRBV10-3; CDR3 length: 17; D gene: NA; J gene: TRBJ2-7; clone size: NA
CDR3 protein: CASSLTVGNEQFF; CDR3 DNA: TGTGCCAGCAGCTTGACGGTGGGTAATGAGCAGTTCTTC; V gene: TRBV7-9; CDR3 length: 13; D gene: NA; J gene: TRBJ2-1; clone size: NA
CDR3 protein: CASSLDRDRSSYEQYF; CDR3 DNA: TGTGCCAGCAGCCTGGACCGGGATAGGAGCTCCTACGAGCAGTACTTC; V gene: TRBV7-2; CDR3 length: 16; D gene: NA; J gene: TRBJ2-7; clone size: NA
CDR3 protein: CSVEDWDRVGNEQFF; CDR3 DNA: TGCAGCGTTGAAGACTGGGACAGGGTTGGCAATGAGCAGTTCTTC; V gene: TRBV29-1; CDR3 length: 15; D gene: TRBD1; J gene: TRBJ2-1; clone size: NA
CDR3 protein: CASSEDSSGNTIYF; CDR3 DNA: TGCGCCAGCAGTGAGGACAGCTCTGGAAACACCATATATTTT; V gene: TRBV10-1; CDR3 length: 14; D gene: NA; J gene: TRBJ1-3; clone size: NA
CDR3 protein: CAWSGGDYNEQFF; CDR3 DNA: TGTGCCTGGAGTGGCGGAGATTACAATGAGCAGTTCTTC; V gene: TRBV30; CDR3 length: 13; D gene: NA; J gene: TRBJ2-1; clone size: NA
CDR3 protein: CASSLATASYNEQFF; CDR3 DNA: TGTGCCAGCAGCTTAGCGACAGCCTCCTACAATGAGCAGTTCTTC; V gene: TRBV7-6; CDR3 length: 15; D gene: NA; J gene: TRBJ2-1; clone size: NA
CDR3 protein: CASSYGSGGGGETQYF; CDR3 DNA: TGTGCCAGCAGTTACGGTAGCGGGGGAGGCGGAGAGACCCAGTACTTC; V gene: TRBV27; CDR3 length: 16; D gene: TRBD2; J gene: TRBJ2-5; clone size: NA
CDR3 protein: CASSSGTNTYEQYF; CDR3 DNA: TGTGCCAGCAGTTCCGGGACTAATACCTACGAGCAGTACTTC; V gene: TRBV27; CDR3 length: 14; D gene: TRBD2; J gene: TRBJ2-7; clone size: NA
CDR3 protein: CAWTTGYEQYF; CDR3 DNA: TGTGCCTGGACTACAGGGTACGAGCAGTACTTC; V gene: TRBV30; CDR3 length: 11; D gene: NA; J gene: TRBJ2-7; clone size: few
CDR3 protein: CASSLAPGDYEQYF; CDR3 DNA: TGTGCCAGCAGCTTAGCCCCAGGGGACTACGAGCAGTACTTC; V gene: TRBV11-2; CDR3 length: 14; D gene: NA; J gene: TRBJ2-7; clone size: NA
CDR3 protein: CASSLDQCLCTGELFF; CDR3 DNA: TGTGCCAGCAGCTTGGACCAGTGCCTGTGCACCGGGGAGCTGTTTTTT; V gene: TRBV5-7; CDR3 length: 16; D gene: NA; J gene: TRBJ2-2; clone size: few
CDR3 protein: CSVDGSAGLMDTQYF; CDR3 DNA: TGCAGCGTTGATGGTTCGGCAGGACTGATGGATACGCAGTATTTT; V gene: TRBV29-1; CDR3 length: 15; D gene: NA; J gene: TRBJ2-3; clone size: NA
CDR3 protein: CASSQRPFLDRRREEQYF; CDR3 DNA: TGCGCCAGCAGCCAACGCCCCTTCCTCGACAGAAGGAGAGAAGAGCAGTACTTC; V gene: TRBV4-1; CDR3 length: 18; D gene: NA; J gene: TRBJ2-7; clone size: NA
CDR3 protein: CASSGLAGATYNEQFF; CDR3 DNA: TGTGCCAGCAGCGGACTAGCGGGGGCGACATACAATGAGCAGTTCTTC; V gene: TRBV7-2; CDR3 length: 16; D gene: TRBD2; J gene: TRBJ2-1; clone size: NA
CDR3 protein: CASTPTGYNEQFF; CDR3 DNA: TGTGCCAGCACCCCGACTGGTTACAATGAGCAGTTCTTC; V gene: TRBV7-9; CDR3 length: 13; D gene: NA; J gene: TRBJ2-1; clone size: NA
CDR3 protein: CSVDGLAGEADTQYF; CDR3 DNA: TGCAGCGTCGACGGACTAGCGGGTGAGGCAGATACGCAGTATTTT; V gene: TRBV29-1; CDR3 length: 15; D gene: TRBD2; J gene: TRBJ2-3; clone size: NA